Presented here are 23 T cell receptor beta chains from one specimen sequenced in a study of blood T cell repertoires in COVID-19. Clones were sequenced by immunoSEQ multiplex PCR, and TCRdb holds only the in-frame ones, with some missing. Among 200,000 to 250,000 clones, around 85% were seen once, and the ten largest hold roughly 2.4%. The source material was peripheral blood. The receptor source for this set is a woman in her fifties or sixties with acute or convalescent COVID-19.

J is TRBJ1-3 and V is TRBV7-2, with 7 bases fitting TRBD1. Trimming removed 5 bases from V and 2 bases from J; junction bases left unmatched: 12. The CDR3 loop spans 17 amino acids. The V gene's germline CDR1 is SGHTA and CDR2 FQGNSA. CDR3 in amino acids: CASSRPQTGRPGNTIYF. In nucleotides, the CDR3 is TGTGCCAGCAGCCGCCCCCAGACAGGGCGGCCTGGAAACACCATATATTTT.

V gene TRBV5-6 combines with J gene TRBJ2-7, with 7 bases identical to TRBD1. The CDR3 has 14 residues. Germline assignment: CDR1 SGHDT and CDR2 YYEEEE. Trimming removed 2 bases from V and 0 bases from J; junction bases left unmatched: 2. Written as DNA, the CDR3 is TGTGCCAGCAGCTTAGGGACAGCCTCCTACGAGCAGTACTTC. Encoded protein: CASSLGTASYEQYF.

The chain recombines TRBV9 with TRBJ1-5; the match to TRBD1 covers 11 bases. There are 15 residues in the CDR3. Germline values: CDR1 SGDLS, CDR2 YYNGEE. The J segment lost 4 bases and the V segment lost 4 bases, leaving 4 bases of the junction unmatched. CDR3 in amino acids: CASSIGQGANQPQHF. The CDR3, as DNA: TGTGCCAGCAGCATCGGACAGGGGGCTAATCAGCCCCAGCATTTT. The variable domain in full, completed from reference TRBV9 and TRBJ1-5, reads DSGVTQTPKHLITATGQRVTLRCSPRSGDLSVYWYQQSLDQGLQFLIQYYNGEERAKGNILERFSAQQFPDLHSELNLSSLELGDSALYFCASSIGQGANQPQHFGDGTRLSIL.

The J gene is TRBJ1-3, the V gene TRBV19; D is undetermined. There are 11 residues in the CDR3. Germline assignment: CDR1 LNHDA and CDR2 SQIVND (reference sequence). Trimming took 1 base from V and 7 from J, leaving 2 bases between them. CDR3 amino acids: CASSIANTIYF. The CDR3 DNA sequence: TGTGCCAGTAGTATAGCGAACACCATATATTTT.

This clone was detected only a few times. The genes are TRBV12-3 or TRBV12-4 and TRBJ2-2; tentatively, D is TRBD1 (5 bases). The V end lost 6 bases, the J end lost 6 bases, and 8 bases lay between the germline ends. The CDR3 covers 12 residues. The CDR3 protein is CASSPGPGELFF. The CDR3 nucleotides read TGTGCCAGCAGCCCAGGGCCCGGGGAGCTGTTTTTT.

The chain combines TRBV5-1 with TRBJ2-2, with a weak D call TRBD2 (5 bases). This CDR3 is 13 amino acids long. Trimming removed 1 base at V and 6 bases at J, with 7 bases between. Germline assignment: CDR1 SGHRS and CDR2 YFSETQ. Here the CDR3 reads CASSLLGAGELFF. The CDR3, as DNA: TGCGCCAGCAGCTTGTTGGGAGCCGGGGAGCTGTTTTTT.

In DNA, the CDR3 is TGTGCCAGCAGTTACATGGAGTATGGCTACACCTTC. Encoded protein: CASSYMEYGYTF. The chain carries TRBV6-2 or TRBV6-3 and TRBJ1-2; D gene uncertain. CDR3 length equals 12 residues. Germline assignment: CDR1 MNHEY and CDR2 SVGEGT. Trimming cost V 2 bases and J 5 bases, with 6 bases left between them.

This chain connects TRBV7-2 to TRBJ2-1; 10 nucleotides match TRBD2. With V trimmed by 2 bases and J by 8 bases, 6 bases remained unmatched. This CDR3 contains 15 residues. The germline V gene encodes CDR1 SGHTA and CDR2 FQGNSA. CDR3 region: CASSLSGRVVDEQFF. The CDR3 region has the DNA TGTGCCAGCAGCTTAAGCGGGAGGGTTGTCGATGAGCAGTTCTTC. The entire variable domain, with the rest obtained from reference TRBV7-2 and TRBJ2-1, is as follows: GAGVSQSPSNKVTEKGKDVELRCDPISGHTALYWYRQSLGQGLEFLIYFQGNSAPDKSGLPSDRFSAERTGGSVSTLTIQRTQQEDSAVYLCASSLSGRVVDEQFFGPGTRLTVL.

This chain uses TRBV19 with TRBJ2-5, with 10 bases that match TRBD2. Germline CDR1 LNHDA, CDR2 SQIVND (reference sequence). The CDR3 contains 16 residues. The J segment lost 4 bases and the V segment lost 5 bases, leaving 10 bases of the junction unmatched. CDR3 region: CASSPQTAGGRETQYF. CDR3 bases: TGTGCCAGTAGTCCCCAAACAGCGGGGGGGCGAGAGACCCAGTACTTC.

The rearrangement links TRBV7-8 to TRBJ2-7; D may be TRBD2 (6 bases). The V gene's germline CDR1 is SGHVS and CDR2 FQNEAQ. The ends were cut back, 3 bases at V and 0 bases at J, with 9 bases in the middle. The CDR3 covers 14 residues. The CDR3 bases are TGTGCCAGCAGCTTGGGACTCCTCTCCTACGAGCAGTACTTC. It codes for CASSLGLLSYEQYF.

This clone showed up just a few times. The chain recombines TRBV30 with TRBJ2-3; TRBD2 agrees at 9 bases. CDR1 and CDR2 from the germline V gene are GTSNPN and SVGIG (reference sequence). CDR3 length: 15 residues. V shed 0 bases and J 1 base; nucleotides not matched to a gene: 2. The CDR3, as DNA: TGTGCCTGGAGTGTACGGACTAGCGGCACAGATACGCAGTATTTT. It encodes CAWSVRTSGTDTQYF.

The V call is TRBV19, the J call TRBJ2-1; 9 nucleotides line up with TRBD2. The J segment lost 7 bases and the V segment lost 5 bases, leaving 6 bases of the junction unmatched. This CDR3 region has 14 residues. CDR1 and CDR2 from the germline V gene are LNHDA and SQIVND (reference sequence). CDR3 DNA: TGTGCCAGTAGTCTGTTAGCGGGGGTGAATGAGCAGTTCTTC. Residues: CASSLLAGVNEQFF.

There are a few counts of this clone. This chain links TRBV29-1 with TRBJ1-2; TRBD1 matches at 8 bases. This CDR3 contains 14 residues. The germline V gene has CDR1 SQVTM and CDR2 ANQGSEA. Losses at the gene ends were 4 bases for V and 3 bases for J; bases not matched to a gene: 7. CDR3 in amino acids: CSVVGQGVDYGYTF. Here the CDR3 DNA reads TGCAGCGTTGTTGGACAGGGCGTCGACTATGGCTACACCTTC.

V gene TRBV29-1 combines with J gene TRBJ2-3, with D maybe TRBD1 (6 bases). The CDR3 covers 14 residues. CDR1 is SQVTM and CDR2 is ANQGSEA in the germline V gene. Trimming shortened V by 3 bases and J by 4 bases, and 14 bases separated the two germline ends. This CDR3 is CSVEEQGHSDTQYF. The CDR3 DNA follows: TGCAGCGTTGAGGAACAGGGTCACTCAGATACGCAGTATTTT.

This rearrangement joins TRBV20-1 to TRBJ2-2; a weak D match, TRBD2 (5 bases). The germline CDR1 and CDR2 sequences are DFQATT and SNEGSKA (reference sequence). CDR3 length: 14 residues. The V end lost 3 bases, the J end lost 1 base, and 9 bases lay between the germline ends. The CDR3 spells CSASTRGNTGELFF. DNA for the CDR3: TGCAGTGCTAGTACTAGAGGGAACACCGGGGAGCTGTTTTTT.

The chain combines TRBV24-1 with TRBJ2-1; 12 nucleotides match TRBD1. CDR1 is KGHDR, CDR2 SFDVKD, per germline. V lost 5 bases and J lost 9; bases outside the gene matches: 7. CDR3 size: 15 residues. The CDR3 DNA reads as TGTGCCACCAGTGGGGGGGGACAGGGGGCGAGTGAGCAGTTCTTC. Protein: CATSGGGQGASEQFF.

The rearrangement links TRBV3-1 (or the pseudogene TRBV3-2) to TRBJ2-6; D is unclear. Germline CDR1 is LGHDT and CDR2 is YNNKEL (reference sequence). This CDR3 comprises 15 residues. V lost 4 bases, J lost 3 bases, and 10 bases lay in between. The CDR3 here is CASSLHSDGANVLTF. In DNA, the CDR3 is TGTGCCAGCAGCCTCCACAGTGATGGGGCCAACGTCCTGACTTTC.

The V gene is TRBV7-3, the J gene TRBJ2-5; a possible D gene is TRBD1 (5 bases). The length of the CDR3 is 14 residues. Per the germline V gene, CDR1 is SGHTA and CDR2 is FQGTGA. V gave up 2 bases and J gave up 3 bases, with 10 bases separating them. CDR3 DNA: TGTGCCAGCAGCTTAGCAGGCAGGGAAGAGACCCAGTACTTC. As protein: CASSLAGREETQYF.

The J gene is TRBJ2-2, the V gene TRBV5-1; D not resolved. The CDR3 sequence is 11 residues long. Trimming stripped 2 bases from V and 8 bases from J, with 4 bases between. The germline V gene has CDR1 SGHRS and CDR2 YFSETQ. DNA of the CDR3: TGCGCCAGCAGCTTAATAGGGGAGCTGTTTTTT. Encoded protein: CASSLIGELFF.

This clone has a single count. CDR3 in amino acids: CASSLGQGGEKLFF. The CDR3, as DNA: TGTGCCAGCAGCTTAGGACAGGGAGGTGAAAAACTGTTTTTT. The genes are TRBV11-2 and TRBJ1-4, with 7 bases matching TRBD1. Germline values: CDR1 SGHAT, CDR2 FQNNGV. After removal of 1 base from V and 7 bases from J, the junction contained 3 bases not matched to a gene. This CDR3 has 14 residues.

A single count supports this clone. The CDR3 DNA is TGTGCCAGCAGCTTAGACTTCGAGCAGTACTTC. Its protein is CASSLDFEQYF. V and J are TRBV7-6 and TRBJ2-7; D unresolved. This CDR3 spans 11 amino acids. V shed 1 base and J shed 6 bases, with 4 bases lying between them. Germline assignment: CDR1 SGHVS and CDR2 FNYEAQ.

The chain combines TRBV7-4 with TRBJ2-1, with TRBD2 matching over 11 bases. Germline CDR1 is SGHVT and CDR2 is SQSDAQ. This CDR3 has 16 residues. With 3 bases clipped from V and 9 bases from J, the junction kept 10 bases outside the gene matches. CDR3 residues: CASSFLWALAGGEQFF. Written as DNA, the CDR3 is TGTGCCAGCAGCTTTTTATGGGCCCTAGCGGGAGGTGAGCAGTTCTTC.

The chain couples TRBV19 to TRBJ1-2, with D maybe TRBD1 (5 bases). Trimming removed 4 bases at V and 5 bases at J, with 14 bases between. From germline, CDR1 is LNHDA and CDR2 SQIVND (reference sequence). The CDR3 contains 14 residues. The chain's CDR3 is CASSTSTGGYGYTF. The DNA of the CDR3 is TGTGCCAGTAGTACCTCTACAGGTGGATATGGCTACACCTTC.